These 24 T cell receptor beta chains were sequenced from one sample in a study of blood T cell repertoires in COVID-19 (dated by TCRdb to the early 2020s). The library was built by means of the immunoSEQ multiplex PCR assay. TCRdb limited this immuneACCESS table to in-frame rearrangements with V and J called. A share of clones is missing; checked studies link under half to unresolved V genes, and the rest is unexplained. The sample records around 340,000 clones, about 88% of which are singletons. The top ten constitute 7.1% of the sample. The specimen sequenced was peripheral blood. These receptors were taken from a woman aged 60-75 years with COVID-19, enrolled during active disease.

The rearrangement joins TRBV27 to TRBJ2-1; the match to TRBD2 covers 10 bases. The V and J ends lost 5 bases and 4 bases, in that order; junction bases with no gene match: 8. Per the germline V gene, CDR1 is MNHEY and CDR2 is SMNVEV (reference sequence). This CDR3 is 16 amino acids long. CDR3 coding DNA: TGTGCCAGCAGTCCTCGGGGACTAGCGAATTACAATGAGCAGTTCTTC. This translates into CASSPRGLANYNEQFF.

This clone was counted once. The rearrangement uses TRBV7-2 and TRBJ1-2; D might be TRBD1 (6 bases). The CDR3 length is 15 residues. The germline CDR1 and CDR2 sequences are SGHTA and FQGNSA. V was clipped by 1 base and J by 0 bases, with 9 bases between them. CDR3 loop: CASSLDGQPNYGYTF. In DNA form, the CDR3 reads TGTGCCAGCAGCTTAGACGGACAGCCTAACTATGGCTACACCTTC.

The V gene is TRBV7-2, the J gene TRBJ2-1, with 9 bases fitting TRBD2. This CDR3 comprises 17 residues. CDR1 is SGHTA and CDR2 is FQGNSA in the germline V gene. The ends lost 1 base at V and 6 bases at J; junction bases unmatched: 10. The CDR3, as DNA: TGTGCCAGCAGCTTAGTGCGTTCTGCGGGGGGGCGCAATGAGCAGTTCTTC. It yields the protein CASSLVRSAGGRNEQFF.

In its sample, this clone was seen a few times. CDR3 bases: TGCGCCAGCAGCCAAGACAGGGGTTCTAGGGGCTACACCTTC. This codes for CASSQDRGSRGYTF. The V and J genes are TRBV4-3 and TRBJ1-2, with D tentatively TRBD1 (6 bases). CDR1 and CDR2 (germline): LGHNA, YSLEER. Trimming removed 0 bases at V and 8 bases at J, with 13 bases between. CDR3 size: 14 residues.

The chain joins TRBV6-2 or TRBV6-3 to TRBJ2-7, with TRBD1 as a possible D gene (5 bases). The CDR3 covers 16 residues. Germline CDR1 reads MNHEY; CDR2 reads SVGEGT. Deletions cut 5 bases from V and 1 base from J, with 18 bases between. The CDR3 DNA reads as TGTGCCAGCAGTCTTATCTCCCTTGACAGATCCTACGAGCAGTACTTC. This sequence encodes CASSLISLDRSYEQYF.

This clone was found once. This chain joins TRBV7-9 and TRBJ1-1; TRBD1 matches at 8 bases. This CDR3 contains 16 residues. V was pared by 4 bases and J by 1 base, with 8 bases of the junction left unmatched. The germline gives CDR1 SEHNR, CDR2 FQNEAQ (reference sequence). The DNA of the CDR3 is TGTGCCAGCAGCTCACCAGGGGGCTTGGGGAACACTGAAGCTTTCTTT. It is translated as CASSSPGGLGNTEAFF.

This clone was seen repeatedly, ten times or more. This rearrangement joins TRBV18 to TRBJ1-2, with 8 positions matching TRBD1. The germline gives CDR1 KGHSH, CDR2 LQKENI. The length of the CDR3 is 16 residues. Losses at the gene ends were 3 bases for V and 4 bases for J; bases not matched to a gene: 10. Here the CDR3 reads CASSPTATGASYGYTF. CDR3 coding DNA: TGTGCCAGCTCACCGACGGCGACAGGGGCATCCTATGGCTACACCTTC.

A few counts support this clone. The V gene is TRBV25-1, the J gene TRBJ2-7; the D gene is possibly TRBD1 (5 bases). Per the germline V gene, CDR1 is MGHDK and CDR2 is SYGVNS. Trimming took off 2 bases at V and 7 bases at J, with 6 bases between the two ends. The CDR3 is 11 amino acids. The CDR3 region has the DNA TGTGCCAGCAGTGAAAACAGGGAGCAGTACTTC. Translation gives CASSENREQYF.

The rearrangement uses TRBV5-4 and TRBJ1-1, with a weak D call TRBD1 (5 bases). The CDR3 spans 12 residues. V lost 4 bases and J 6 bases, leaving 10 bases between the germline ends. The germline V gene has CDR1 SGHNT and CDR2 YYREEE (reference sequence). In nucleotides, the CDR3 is TGTGCCAGCAGCCCAGGGTCGTCTGAAGCTTTCTTT. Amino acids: CASSPGSSEAFF.

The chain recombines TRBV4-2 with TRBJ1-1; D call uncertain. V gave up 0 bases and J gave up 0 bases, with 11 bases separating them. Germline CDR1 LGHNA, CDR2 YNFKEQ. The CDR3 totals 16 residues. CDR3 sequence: CASSQEETSLNTEAFF. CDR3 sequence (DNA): TGTGCCAGCAGCCAAGAAGAGACAAGCCTGAACACTGAAGCTTTCTTT.

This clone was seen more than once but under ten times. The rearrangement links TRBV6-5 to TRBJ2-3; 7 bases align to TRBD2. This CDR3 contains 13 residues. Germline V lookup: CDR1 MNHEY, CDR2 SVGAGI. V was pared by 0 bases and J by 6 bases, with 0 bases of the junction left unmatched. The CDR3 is CASSYSSGDTQYF. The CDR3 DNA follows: TGTGCCAGCAGTTACTCTAGCGGGGATACGCAGTATTTT.

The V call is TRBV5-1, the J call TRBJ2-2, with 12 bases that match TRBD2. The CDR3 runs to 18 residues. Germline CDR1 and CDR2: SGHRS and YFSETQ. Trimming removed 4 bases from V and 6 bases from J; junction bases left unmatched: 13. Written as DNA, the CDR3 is TGCGCCAGCAGCCCAACTACTAGCGGGGGGACCTACGCCGGGGAGCTGTTTTTT. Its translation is CASSPTTSGGTYAGELFF.

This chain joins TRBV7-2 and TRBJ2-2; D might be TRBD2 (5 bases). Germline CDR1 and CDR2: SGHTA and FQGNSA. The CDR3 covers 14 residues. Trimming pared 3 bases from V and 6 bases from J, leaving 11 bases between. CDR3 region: CASSLARAAGELFF. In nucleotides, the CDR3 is TGTGCCAGCAGCTTGGCGCGGGCGGCCGGGGAGCTGTTTTTT.

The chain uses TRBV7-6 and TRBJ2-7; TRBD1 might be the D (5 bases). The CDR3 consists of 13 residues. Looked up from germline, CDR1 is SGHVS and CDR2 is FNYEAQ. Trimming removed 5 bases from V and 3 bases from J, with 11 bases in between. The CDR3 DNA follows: TGTGCCAGCAGCCTATCAGACAGCTACGAGCAGTACTTC. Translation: CASSLSDSYEQYF.

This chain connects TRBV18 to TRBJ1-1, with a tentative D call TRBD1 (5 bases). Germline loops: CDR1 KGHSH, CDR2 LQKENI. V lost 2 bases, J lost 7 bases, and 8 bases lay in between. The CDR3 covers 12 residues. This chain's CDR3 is CASSPMGGEAFF. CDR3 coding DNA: TGTGCCAGCTCACCAATGGGGGGTGAAGCTTTCTTT.

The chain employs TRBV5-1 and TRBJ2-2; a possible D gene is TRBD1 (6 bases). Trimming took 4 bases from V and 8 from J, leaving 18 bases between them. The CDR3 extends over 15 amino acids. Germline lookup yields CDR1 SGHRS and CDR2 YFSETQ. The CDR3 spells CASSPMTGGEGELFF. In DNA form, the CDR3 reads TGCGCCAGCAGCCCTATGACAGGAGGAGAAGGGGAGCTGTTTTTT.

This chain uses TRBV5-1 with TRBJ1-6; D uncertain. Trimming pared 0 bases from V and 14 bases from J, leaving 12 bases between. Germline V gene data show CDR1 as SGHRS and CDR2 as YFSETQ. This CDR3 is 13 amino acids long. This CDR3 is CASSLGGTSALHF. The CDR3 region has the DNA TGCGCCAGCAGCTTGGGCGGAACGTCGGCCCTCCACTTT.

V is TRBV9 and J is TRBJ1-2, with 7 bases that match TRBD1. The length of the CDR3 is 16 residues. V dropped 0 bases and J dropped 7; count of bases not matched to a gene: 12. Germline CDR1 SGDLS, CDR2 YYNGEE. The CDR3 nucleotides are TGTGCCAGCAGCGTAGCCCCGCAGGGACAGATGGGTGGCTACACCTTC. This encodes CASSVAPQGQMGGYTF. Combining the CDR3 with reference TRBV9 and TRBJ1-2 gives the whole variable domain DSGVTQTPKHLITATGQRVTLRCSPRSGDLSVYWYQQSLDQGLQFLIQYYNGEERAKGNILERFSAQQFPDLHSELNLSSLELGDSALYFCASSVAPQGQMGGYTFGSGTRLTVV.

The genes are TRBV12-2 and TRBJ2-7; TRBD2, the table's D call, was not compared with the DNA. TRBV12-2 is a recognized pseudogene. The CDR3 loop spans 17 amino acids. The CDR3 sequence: CASRFRPRLAGGYEQYF. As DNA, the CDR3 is TGTGCAAGTCGCTTCCGCCCGCGGCTAGCGGGGGGTTACGAGCAGTACTTC.

The CDR3 loop reads CSVRGGAVNTEAFF. The CDR3 bases are TGCAGCGTTCGGGGAGGTGCGGTAAACACTGAAGCTTTCTTT. V gene TRBV29-1 combines with J gene TRBJ1-1, with D hard to call. The V gene's germline CDR1 is SQVTM and CDR2 ANQGSEA. V dropped 5 bases and J dropped 2 bases, with 15 bases sitting between them. The CDR3 loop spans 14 amino acids.

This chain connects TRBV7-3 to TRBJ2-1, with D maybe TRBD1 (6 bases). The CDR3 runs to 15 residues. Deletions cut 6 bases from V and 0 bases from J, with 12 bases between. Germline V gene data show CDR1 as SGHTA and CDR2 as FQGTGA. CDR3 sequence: CASSSGASSYNEQFF. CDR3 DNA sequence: TGTGCCAGCAGTTCAGGGGCGAGCTCCTACAATGAGCAGTTCTTC.

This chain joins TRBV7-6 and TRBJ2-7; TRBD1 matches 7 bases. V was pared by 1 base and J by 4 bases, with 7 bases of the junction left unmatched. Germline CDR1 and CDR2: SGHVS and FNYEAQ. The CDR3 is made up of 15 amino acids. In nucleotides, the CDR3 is TGTGCCAGCAGCTTAGGCTCGGGACAGATATACGAGCAGTACTTC. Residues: CASSLGSGQIYEQYF.

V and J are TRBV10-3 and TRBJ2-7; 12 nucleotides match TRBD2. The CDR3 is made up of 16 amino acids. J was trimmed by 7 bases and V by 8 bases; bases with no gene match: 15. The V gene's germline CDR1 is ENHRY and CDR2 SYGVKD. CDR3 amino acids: CAIGTTSGGAISEQYF. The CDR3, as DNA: TGTGCCATCGGGACGACTAGCGGGGGAGCTATTAGTGAGCAGTACTTC.

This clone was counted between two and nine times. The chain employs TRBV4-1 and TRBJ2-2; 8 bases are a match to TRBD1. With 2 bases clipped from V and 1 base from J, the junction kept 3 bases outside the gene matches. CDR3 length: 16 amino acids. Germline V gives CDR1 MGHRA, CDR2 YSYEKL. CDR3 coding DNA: TGCGCCAGCAGCCAAACCGGGACAGGGAACACCGGGGAGCTGTTTTTT. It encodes CASSQTGTGNTGELFF.